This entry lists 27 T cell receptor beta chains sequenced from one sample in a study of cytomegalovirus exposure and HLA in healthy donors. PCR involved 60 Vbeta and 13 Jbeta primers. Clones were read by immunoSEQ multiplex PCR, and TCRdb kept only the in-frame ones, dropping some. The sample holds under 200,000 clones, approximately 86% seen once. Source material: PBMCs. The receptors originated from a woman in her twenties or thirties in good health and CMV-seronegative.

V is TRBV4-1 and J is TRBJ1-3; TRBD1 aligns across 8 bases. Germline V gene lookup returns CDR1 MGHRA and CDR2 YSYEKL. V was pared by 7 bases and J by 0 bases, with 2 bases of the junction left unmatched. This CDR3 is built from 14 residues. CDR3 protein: CASKDRVSGNTIYF. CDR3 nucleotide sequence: TGCGCCAGCAAGGACAGGGTCTCTGGAAACACCATATATTTT.

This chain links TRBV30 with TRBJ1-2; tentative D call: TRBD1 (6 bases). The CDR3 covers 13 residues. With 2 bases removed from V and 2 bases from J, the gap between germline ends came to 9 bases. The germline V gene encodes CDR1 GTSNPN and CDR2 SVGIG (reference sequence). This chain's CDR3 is CAWSPTGNYGYTF. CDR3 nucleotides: TGTGCCTGGAGTCCAACAGGGAACTATGGCTACACCTTC.

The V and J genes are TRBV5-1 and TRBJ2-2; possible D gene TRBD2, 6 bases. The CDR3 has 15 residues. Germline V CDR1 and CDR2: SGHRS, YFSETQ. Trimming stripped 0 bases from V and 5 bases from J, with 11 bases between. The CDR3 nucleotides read TGCGCCAGCAGCTTGGATTTCGGGAGAACCGGGGAGCTGTTTTTT. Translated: CASSLDFGRTGELFF.

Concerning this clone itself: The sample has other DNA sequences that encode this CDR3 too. The CDR3 nucleotides read TGTGCCAGCAGCTTACCGGGACAGGGCTACGAGCAGTACTTC. It codes for CASSLPGQGYEQYF. The chain uses TRBV5-6 and TRBJ2-7; 9 nucleotides match TRBD1. Germline V gives CDR1 SGHDT, CDR2 YYEEEE. This CDR3 region has 14 residues. With V trimmed by 2 bases and J by 3 bases, 3 bases remained unmatched.

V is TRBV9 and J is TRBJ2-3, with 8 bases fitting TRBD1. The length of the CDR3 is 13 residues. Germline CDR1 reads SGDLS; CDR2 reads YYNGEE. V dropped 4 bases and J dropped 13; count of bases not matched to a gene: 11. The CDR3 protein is CASSPTGTGVEYF. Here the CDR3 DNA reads TGTGCCAGCAGCCCGACAGGGACAGGCGTTGAGTATTTT.

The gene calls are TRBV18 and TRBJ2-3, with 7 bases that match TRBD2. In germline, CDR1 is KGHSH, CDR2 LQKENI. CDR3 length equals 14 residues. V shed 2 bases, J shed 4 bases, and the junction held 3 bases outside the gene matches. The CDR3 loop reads CASSPASGSDTQYF. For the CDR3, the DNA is TGTGCCAGCTCACCAGCTAGCGGCTCAGATACGCAGTATTTT.

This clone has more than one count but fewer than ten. CDR3 protein: CASSRGGGGSNYGYTF. CDR3 coding DNA: TGTGCCAGCAGCCGGGGTGGAGGGGGCTCTAACTATGGCTACACCTTC. The chain recombines TRBV4-2 with TRBJ1-2, with 7 bases matching TRBD1. The CDR3 covers 16 residues. V lost 4 bases and J lost 0; bases outside the gene matches: 8. The germline CDR1 and CDR2 sequences are LGHNA and YNFKEQ.

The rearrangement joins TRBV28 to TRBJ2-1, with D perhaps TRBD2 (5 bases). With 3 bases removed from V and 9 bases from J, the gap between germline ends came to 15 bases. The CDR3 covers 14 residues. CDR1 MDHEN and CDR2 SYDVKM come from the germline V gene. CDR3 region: CASSFSLEGSEQFF. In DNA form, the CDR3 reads TGTGCCAGCAGTTTTTCGTTGGAAGGGAGTGAGCAGTTCTTC.

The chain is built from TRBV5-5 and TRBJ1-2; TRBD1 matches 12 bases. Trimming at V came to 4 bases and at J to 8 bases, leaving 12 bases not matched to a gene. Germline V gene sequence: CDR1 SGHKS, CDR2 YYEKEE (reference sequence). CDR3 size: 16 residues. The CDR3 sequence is CASSPGQGARNRGYTF. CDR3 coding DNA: TGTGCCAGCAGCCCGGGACAGGGGGCGCGAAACCGAGGCTACACCTTC.

This CDR3 is CASSQEGSPHNEQFF. CDR3 sequence (DNA): TGTGCCAGCAGCCAAGAGGGTAGCCCACACAATGAGCAGTTCTTC. The chain combines TRBV4-2 with TRBJ2-1; D gene unclear. CDR1 and CDR2 (germline): LGHNA, YNFKEQ. With 0 bases removed from V and 5 bases from J, the gap between germline ends came to 11 bases. The CDR3 runs 15 residues.

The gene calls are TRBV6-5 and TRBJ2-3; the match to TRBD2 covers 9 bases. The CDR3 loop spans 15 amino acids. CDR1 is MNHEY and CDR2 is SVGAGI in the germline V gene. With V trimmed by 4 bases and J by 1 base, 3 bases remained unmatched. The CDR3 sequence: CASSSRLAGTDTQYF. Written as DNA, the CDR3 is TGTGCCAGCAGTTCCCGACTAGCGGGCACAGATACGCAGTATTTT.

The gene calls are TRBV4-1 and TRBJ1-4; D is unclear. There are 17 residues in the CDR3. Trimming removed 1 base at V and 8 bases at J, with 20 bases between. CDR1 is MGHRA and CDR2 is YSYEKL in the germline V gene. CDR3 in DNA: TGCGCCAGCAGCCAAGCCCGAATGACTGCTGATTTCGAAAAACTGTTTTTT. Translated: CASSQARMTADFEKLFF.

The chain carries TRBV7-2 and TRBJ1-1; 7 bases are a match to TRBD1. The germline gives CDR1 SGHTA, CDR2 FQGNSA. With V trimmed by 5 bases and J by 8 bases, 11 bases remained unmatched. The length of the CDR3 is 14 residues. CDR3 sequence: CASSPGQTLGEAFF. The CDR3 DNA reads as TGTGCCAGCAGCCCGGGACAGACCCTGGGGGAAGCTTTCTTT.

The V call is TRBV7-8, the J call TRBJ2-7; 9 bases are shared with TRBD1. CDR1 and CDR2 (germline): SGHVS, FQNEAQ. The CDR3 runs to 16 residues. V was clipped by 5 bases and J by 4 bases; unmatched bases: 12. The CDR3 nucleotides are TGTGCCAGCAGCCTCAACCCTAGGGACAGGGTGTACGAGCAGTACTTC. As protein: CASSLNPRDRVYEQYF.

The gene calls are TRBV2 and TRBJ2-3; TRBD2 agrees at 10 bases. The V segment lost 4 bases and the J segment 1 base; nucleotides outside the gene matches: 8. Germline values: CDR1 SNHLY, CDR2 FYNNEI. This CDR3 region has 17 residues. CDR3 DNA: TGTGCCAGCAGTGCAGACTCGCTAGCGGGAGGCACAGATACGCAGTATTTT. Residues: CASSADSLAGGTDTQYF.

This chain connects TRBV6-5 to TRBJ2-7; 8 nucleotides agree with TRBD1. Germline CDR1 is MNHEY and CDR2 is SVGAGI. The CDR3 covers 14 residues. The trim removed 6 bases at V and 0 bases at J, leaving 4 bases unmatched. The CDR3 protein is CASRSDRGSYEQYF. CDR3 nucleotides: TGTGCCAGCAGATCAGACAGGGGCTCCTACGAGCAGTACTTC.

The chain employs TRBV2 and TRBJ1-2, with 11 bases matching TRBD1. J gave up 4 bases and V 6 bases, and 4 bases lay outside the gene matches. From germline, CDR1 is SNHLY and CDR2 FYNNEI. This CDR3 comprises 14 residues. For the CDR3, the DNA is TGTGCCAGCAGGGCCGGGACAGGGGGCTATGGCTACACCTTC. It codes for CASRAGTGGYGYTF.

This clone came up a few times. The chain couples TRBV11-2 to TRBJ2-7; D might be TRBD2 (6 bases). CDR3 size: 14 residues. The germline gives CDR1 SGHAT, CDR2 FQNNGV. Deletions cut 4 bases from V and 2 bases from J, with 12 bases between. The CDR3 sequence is CASSYGTSAYEQYF. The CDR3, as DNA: TGTGCCAGCAGCTACGGGACTTCAGCCTACGAGCAGTACTTC.

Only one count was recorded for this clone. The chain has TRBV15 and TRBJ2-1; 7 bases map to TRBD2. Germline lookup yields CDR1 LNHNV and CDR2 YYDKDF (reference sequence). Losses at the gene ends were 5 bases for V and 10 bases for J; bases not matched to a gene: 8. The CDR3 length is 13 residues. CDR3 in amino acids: CATSPSREGEQFF. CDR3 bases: TGTGCCACCAGCCCTTCTAGGGAGGGAGAGCAGTTCTTC.

CDR3 residues: CASSLYPGQSYEQYF. CDR3 DNA: TGTGCCAGCAGCCTCTACCCGGGACAGTCCTACGAGCAGTACTTC. The V call is TRBV11-2, the J call TRBJ2-7; 7 nucleotides align to TRBD1. Germline V CDR1 and CDR2: SGHAT, FQNNGV. This CDR3 region has 15 residues. V was pared by 5 bases and J by 1 base, with 8 bases of the junction left unmatched. The entire variable domain, with the rest obtained from reference TRBV11-2 and TRBJ2-7, is as follows: EAGVAQSPRYKIIEKRQSVAFWCNPISGHATLYWYQQILGQGPKLLIQFQNNGVVDDSQLPKDRFSAERLKGVDSTLKIQPAKLEDSAVYLCASSLYPGQSYEQYFGPGTRLTVT.

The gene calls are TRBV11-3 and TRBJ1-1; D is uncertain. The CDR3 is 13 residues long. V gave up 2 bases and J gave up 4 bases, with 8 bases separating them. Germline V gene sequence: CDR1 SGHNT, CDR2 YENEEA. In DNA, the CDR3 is TGTGCCAGCAGCTTAACCTTCGGCACTGAAGCTTTCTTT. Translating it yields CASSLTFGTEAFF.

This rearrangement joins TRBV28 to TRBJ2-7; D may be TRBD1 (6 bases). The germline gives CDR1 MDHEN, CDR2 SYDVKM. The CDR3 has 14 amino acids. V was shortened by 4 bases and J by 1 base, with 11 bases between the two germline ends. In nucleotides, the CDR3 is TGTGCCAGCAGTTGGGGTACAGGGTCCTACGAGCAGTACTTC. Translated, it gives CASSWGTGSYEQYF. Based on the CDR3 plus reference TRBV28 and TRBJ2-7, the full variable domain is DVKVTQSSRYLVKRTGEKVFLECVQDMDHENMFWYRQDPGLGLRLIYFSYDVKMKEKGDIPEGYSVSREKKERFSLILESASTNQTSMYLCASSWGTGSYEQYFGPGTRLTVT.

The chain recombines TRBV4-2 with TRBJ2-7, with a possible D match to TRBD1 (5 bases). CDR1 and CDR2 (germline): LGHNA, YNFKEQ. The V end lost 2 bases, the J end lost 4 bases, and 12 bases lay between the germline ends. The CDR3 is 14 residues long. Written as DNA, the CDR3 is TGTGCCAGCAGCCAACTGGACGCAGGGTACGAGCAGTACTTC. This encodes CASSQLDAGYEQYF.

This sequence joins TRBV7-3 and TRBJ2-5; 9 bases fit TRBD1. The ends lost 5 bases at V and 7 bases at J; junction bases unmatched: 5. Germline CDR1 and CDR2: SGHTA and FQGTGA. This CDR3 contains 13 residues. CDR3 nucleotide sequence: TGTGCCAGCAGCCGGGACAGGGATATGACCCAGTACTTC. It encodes CASSRDRDMTQYF. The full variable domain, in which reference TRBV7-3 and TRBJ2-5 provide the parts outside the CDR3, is GAGVSQTPSNKVTEKGKYVELRCDPISGHTALYWYRQSLGQGPEFLIYFQGTGAADDSGLPNDRFFAVRPEGSVSTLKIQRTERGDSAVYLCASSRDRDMTQYFGPGTRLLVL.

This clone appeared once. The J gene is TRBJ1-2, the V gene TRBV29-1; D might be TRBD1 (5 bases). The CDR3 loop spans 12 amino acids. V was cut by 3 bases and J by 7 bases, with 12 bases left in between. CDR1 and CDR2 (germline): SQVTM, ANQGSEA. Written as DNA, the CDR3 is TGCAGCGTTGAGGTCGGGGGACTTGGCTACACCTTC. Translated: CSVEVGGLGYTF.

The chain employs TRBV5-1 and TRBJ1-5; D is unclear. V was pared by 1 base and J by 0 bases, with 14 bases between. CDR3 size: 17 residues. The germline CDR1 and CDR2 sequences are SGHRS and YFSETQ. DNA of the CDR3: TGCGCCAGCAGCTTGATTTTATGTAAATATAGCAATCAGCCCCAGCATTTT. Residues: CASSLILCKYSNQPQHF.

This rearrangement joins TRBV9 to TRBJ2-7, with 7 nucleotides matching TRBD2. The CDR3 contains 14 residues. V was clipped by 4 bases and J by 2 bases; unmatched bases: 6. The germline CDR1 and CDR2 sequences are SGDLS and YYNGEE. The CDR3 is CASSLGGDTYEQYF. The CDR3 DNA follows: TGTGCCAGCAGCCTTGGGGGGGATACCTACGAGCAGTACTTC.